These 27 T cell receptor beta chains were sequenced from one sample in a study of T cells in Graves' hyperthyroidism and ophthalmopathy. The investigators amplified TCR beta CDR3 regions from RNA transcripts. The study used the HTBI primer set for a first-round RT-PCR of the TCR CDR3. TCRdb reprocessed the multiplex PCR reads with MiXCR, giving one entry per CDR3 protein. The repertoire consists of over 650,000 distinct CDR3 sequences, with over 40% occurring once and the leading ten covering less than 9.5%. The sequenced sample consisted of peripheral blood or thyroid tissue (not recorded which). Source of these receptors: an adult man with Graves' disease, either hyperthyroidism or ophthalmopathy (not recorded which).

The chain couples TRBV7-9 to TRBJ1-5, with 9 bases identical to TRBD1. The J segment lost 6 bases and the V segment lost 6 bases, leaving 9 bases of the junction unmatched. Germline V gene data show CDR1 as SEHNR and CDR2 as FQNEAQ (reference sequence). The CDR3 consists of 15 residues. This CDR3 is CASRPGQGLGQPQHF. In DNA form, the CDR3 reads TGTGCCAGCAGACCCGGACAGGGGCTGGGTCAGCCCCAGCATTTT.

This clonotype was found a few times. The chain combines TRBV20-1 with TRBJ1-2; 8 positions match TRBD1. The CDR3 runs to 12 residues. CDR1 DFQATT and CDR2 SNEGSKA come from the germline V gene (reference sequence). J gave up 5 bases and V 4 bases, and 3 bases lay outside the gene matches. CDR3 DNA sequence: TGCAGTGCTAAAGGACAGGGTTATGGCTACACCTTC. This sequence encodes CSAKGQGYGYTF.

V usage is TRBV7-9 and J usage is TRBJ2-5, with D maybe TRBD1 (6 bases). Germline lookup yields CDR1 SEHNR and CDR2 FQNEAQ (reference sequence). This CDR3 spans 15 amino acids. Deletions cut 5 bases from V and 0 bases from J, with 13 bases between. The CDR3 coding sequence is TGTGCCAGCAGCGACTGGGGACACCACCAAGAGACCCAGTACTTC. Translated: CASSDWGHHQETQYF.

Details on this clonotype: A much larger clone sits a single nucleotide away, making a read error possible. The gene calls are TRBV6-1 and TRBJ1-4; 7 positions match TRBD1. Trimming took 8 bases from V and 5 from J; bases not matched to a gene: 5. The V gene's germline CDR1 is MNHNS and CDR2 SASEGT. CDR3 length: 13 residues. CDR3 sequence (DNA): TGTGCCAGCGCTCCAGGGGGGAATGAAAAACTGTTTTTT. It is translated as CASAPGGNEKLFF.

This chain links TRBV29-1 with TRBJ1-2, with 10 nucleotides matching TRBD1. Germline values: CDR1 SQVTM, CDR2 ANQGSEA. With V trimmed by 6 bases and J by 1 base, 5 bases remained unmatched. This CDR3 contains 14 residues. The DNA for the CDR3 is TGCAGCGTCGACCGGGACAGGGGTAACTATGGCTACACCTTC. This codes for CSVDRDRGNYGYTF.

The sample holds a few counts of this clonotype. The rearrangement joins TRBV7-9 to TRBJ1-2; D ambiguous. The V end lost 6 bases, the J end lost 0 bases, and 11 bases lay between the germline ends. Germline V CDR1 and CDR2: SEHNR, FQNEAQ (reference sequence). The CDR3 contains 14 residues. The CDR3 loop reads CASSFGRTNYGYTF. The CDR3 DNA reads TGTGCCAGCAGTTTCGGGAGAACTAACTATGGCTACACCTTC. Combining the CDR3 with reference TRBV7-9 and TRBJ1-2 gives the whole variable domain DTGVSQNPRHKITKRGQNVTFRCDPISEHNRLYWYRQTLGQGPEFLTYFQNEAQLEKSRLLSDRFSAERPKGSFSTLEIQRTEQGDSAMYLCASSFGRTNYGYTFGSGTRLTVV.

The J gene is TRBJ2-5, the V gene TRBV2; 9 bases align to TRBD1. This CDR3 comprises 17 residues. J was trimmed by 2 bases and V by 4 bases; bases with no gene match: 11. CDR1 SNHLY and CDR2 FYNNEI come from the germline V gene. The CDR3 spells CASSVDRGAARQETQYF. CDR3 bases: TGTGCCAGCAGTGTCGACAGGGGGGCAGCTAGACAAGAGACCCAGTACTTC.

As to this clonotype: A clone one base away is much larger, so this may be a read error. V is TRBV24-1 and J is TRBJ2-5; the match to TRBD1 covers 7 bases. CDR3 size: 16 residues. Germline V gives CDR1 KGHDR, CDR2 SFDVKD. Trimming removed 3 bases from V and 1 base from J; junction bases left unmatched: 7. CDR3 amino acids: CATSDPTGTVQETQYF. The CDR3 DNA sequence: TGTGCCACCAGTGATCCCACCGGGACAGTCCAAGAGACCCAGTACTTC.

The chain links TRBV12-3 or TRBV12-4 to TRBJ2-5; D is unresolved. Trimming shortened V by 2 bases and J by 2 bases, and 12 bases separated the two germline ends. The CDR3 has 15 residues. CDR3 nucleotide sequence: TGTGCCAGCAGTTTACCGACCGGGCTTCAAGAGACCCAGTACTTC. As protein: CASSLPTGLQETQYF.

The chain uses TRBV2 and TRBJ2-7; D gene uncertain. Germline V gene lookup returns CDR1 SNHLY and CDR2 FYNNEI. CDR3 length equals 14 residues. Deletions cut 5 bases from V and 2 bases from J, with 13 bases between. CDR3: CASSYSWAPYEQYF. The CDR3 DNA reads as TGTGCCAGCAGTTACTCATGGGCCCCCTACGAGCAGTACTTC.

CDR3 sequence (DNA): TGCAGTTTATCGGGAAGGACACTTTTTAGCAATCAGCCCCAGCATTTT. Translated, it gives CSLSGRTLFSNQPQHF. The chain couples TRBV29-1 to TRBJ1-5, with a possible D match to TRBD1 (5 bases). Germline values: CDR1 SQVTM, CDR2 ANQGSEA. The CDR3 is made up of 16 amino acids.

A few counts support this clonotype. The chain is built from TRBV7-9 and TRBJ1-1; the D is unclear. Germline V gives CDR1 SEHNR, CDR2 FQNEAQ (reference sequence). This CDR3 has 14 residues. Between the trimmed V and J ends, which lost 3 bases and 1 base, there was a span of 9 bases. CDR3 amino acids: CASSLLRENTEAFF. DNA for the CDR3: TGTGCCAGCAGCTTGCTGCGCGAGAACACTGAAGCTTTCTTT.

This clonotype was recorded a few times. The rearrangement uses TRBV20-1 and TRBJ2-5; D ambiguous. Trimming cost V 4 bases and J 1 base, with 13 bases left between them. CDR1 and CDR2 from the germline V gene are DFQATT and SNEGSKA (reference sequence). This CDR3 is 14 amino acids long. The chain's CDR3 is CSATRKALQETQYF. In DNA, the CDR3 is TGCAGTGCTACTCGGAAAGCTCTCCAAGAGACCCAGTACTTC.

Regarding this clonotype: At one end the junction does not follow the germline gene, possibly because of a read error. This sequence joins TRBV15 and TRBJ1-6; D unresolved. In germline, CDR1 is LNHNV, CDR2 YYDKDF (reference sequence). This CDR3 has 13 amino acids. CDR3 region: CATSSQDFETQYF. CDR3 nucleotides: TGTGCCACCAGCAGCCAAGATTTCGAGACCCAGTACTTT.

On this clonotype: A junction end diverges from the germline sequence, so it may reflect a read error. This rearrangement joins TRBV2 to TRBJ1-6; D is ambiguous. This CDR3 contains 14 residues. CDR1 and CDR2 from the germline V gene are SNHLY and FYNNEI. This CDR3 is CASSPSATNSPLHF. The CDR3 DNA reads TGCGCCAGCAGCCCCTCTGCGACTAATTCACCCCTCCACTTT.

This chain links TRBV5-1 with TRBJ2-7; 11 positions agree with TRBD2. Germline-derived CDR1 and CDR2 are SGHRS and YFSETQ. This CDR3 is built from 14 residues. After removal of 0 bases from V and 6 bases from J, the junction contained 2 bases not matched to a gene. CDR3 in DNA: TGCGCCAGCAGCTTGGGGGGGACTAGCGGCGAGCAGTACTTC. It yields the protein CASSLGGTSGEQYF.

This clonotype was observed a few times. The chain is built from TRBV20-1 and TRBJ1-1, with D maybe TRBD1 (5 bases). CDR1 and CDR2 (germline): DFQATT, SNEGSKA (reference sequence). This CDR3 comprises 13 residues. Between the trimmed V and J ends, which lost 5 bases and 2 bases, there was a span of 12 bases. CDR3 amino acids: CSAPDTANTEAFF. CDR3 DNA sequence: TGCAGTGCTCCGGACACAGCAAACACTGAAGCTTTCTTT.

In this sample, this clonotype turned up once. This rearrangement joins TRBV15 to TRBJ1-2; D might be TRBD1 (5 bases). Germline V gives CDR1 LNHNV, CDR2 YYDKDF (reference sequence). The CDR3 totals 14 residues. V was clipped by 5 bases and J by 4 bases, with 14 bases between them. The CDR3 DNA is TGTGCCACCAGCGACCCGGGACCGAGCTATGGCTACACCTTC. Translating it yields CATSDPGPSYGYTF.

The chain carries TRBV7-9 and TRBJ2-6, with a weak D call TRBD1 (5 bases). V lost 6 bases to trimming and J lost 0 bases, with 9 bases between them. The CDR3 contains 15 residues. The V gene's germline CDR1 is SEHNR and CDR2 FQNEAQ (reference sequence). CDR3 region: CASSPGSSGANVLTF. DNA for the CDR3: TGTGCCAGCAGTCCAGGGTCCTCTGGGGCCAACGTCCTGACTTTC. The complete variable domain, with remaining parts taken from reference TRBV7-9 and TRBJ2-6, reads DTGVSQNPRHKITKRGQNVTFRCDPISEHNRLYWYRQTLGQGPEFLTYFQNEAQLEKSRLLSDRFSAERPKGSFSTLEIQRTEQGDSAMYLCASSPGSSGANVLTFGAGSRLTVL.

This clonotype was recorded many times. The V and J genes are TRBV20-1 and TRBJ1-5, with D possibly matching TRBD1 (6 bases). Per germline, CDR1 DFQATT and CDR2 SNEGSKA (reference sequence). V gave up 0 bases and J gave up 7 bases, with 16 bases separating them. The CDR3 loop spans 15 amino acids. CDR3 coding DNA: TGCAGTGCTAGAGATTGGAGGGGGGCAGGCCAGCCCCAGCATTTT. Translating gives CSARDWRGAGQPQHF.

This clonotype has a count of ten or more. The CDR3 spells CASSDEQGYGYTF. CDR3 DNA sequence: TGTGCCAGCAGTGACGAACAGGGATATGGCTACACCTTC. This chain connects TRBV25-1 to TRBJ1-2; possibly TRBD1 for D (6 bases). Germline lookup yields CDR1 MGHDK and CDR2 SYGVNS. The CDR3 is 13 amino acids. The ends were cut back, 3 bases at V and 5 bases at J, with 10 bases in the middle.

This clonotype was counted many times. V and J are TRBV20-1 and TRBJ2-5, with no clear D. CDR3 length equals 10 residues. CDR1 is DFQATT, CDR2 SNEGSKA, per germline (reference sequence). Trimming took 6 bases from V and 4 from J, leaving 6 bases between them. The CDR3 here is CSANRETQYF. The CDR3 DNA follows: TGCAGTGCCAACAGAGAGACCCAGTACTTC.

This clonotype appeared many times. J is TRBJ1-1 and V is TRBV29-1; TRBD1 aligns across 7 bases. V shed 4 bases and J 1 base; nucleotides not matched to a gene: 3. Germline CDR1 is SQVTM and CDR2 is ANQGSEA. This CDR3 comprises 13 residues. The CDR3 protein is CSVADRANTEAFF. CDR3 DNA: TGCAGCGTTGCCGACAGGGCGAACACTGAAGCTTTCTTT. The full variable domain, its missing parts supplied by reference TRBV29-1 and TRBJ1-1, is SAVISQKPSRDICQRGTSLTIQCQVDSQVTMMFWYRQQPGQSLTLIATANQGSEATYESGFVIDKFPISRPNLTFSTLTVSNMSPEDSSIYLCSVADRANTEAFFGQGTRLTVV.

Many counts were recorded for this clonotype. J is TRBJ1-2 and V is TRBV14; weak D call: TRBD1 (6 bases). The CDR3 has 12 amino acids. V lost 3 bases, J lost 6 bases, and 8 bases lay in between. The germline V gene encodes CDR1 SGHDN and CDR2 FVKESK. CDR3 nucleotide sequence: TGTGCCAGCAGCCACGGGGGCGATGGCTACACCTTC. This gives the protein CASSHGGDGYTF.

This clonotype was observed many times. The chain recombines TRBV6-1 with TRBJ2-7; 7 bases agree with TRBD1. There are 13 residues in the CDR3. V was clipped by 6 bases and J by 2 bases; unmatched bases: 4. Germline CDR1 and CDR2: MNHNS and SASEGT. The CDR3 sequence: CASSRDSPYEQYF. The CDR3 nucleotides read TGTGCCAGCAGCCGGGACAGCCCCTACGAGCAGTACTTC.

Ten or more counts support this clonotype. Here the CDR3 reads CASSTGPNQPQHF. The CDR3 DNA reads TGTGCCAGTAGCACAGGGCCCAATCAGCCCCAGCATTTT. The J gene is TRBJ1-5, the V gene TRBV19; D possibly corresponds to TRBD1 (6 bases). The CDR3 has 13 amino acids. Germline V gives CDR1 LNHDA, CDR2 SQIVND (reference sequence). V was shortened by 6 bases and J by 3 bases, with 9 bases between the two germline ends.

This clonotype has more than one count but fewer than ten. The chain couples TRBV12-3 or TRBV12-4 to TRBJ1-5; unclear D gene. Trimming removed 6 bases from V and 2 bases from J, with 14 bases in between. This CDR3 has 15 residues. CDR3 bases: TGTGCCAGCAGGCCAGCCCTCTCGGGCAATCAGCCCCAGCATTTT. Amino acids: CASRPALSGNQPQHF.